These 27 T cell receptor beta chains share one sample of origin, sequenced in a study of blood T cell repertoires in COVID-19. Sequencing was performed with immunoSEQ multiplex PCR; in TCRdb, only in-frame clones are kept and a portion is missing. The sample has about 97,000 clones, approximately 89% seen once. The sequenced sample consisted of peripheral blood. Every receptor here comes from a human donor in a cohort sampled during active COVID-19.

This clone was found a few times. This sequence joins TRBV16 and TRBJ2-1, with D maybe TRBD1 (5 bases). V dropped 0 bases and J dropped 6 bases, with 9 bases sitting between them. There are 14 residues in the CDR3. Germline lookup yields CDR1 KGHSY and CDR2 FQNENV. The CDR3, as DNA: TGTGCCAGCAGCCAATCGCAGGGTGTCAATGAGCAGTTCTTC. This encodes CASSQSQGVNEQFF. The complete variable domain, with remaining parts taken from reference TRBV16 and TRBJ2-1, reads GEEVAQTPKHLVRGEGQKAKLYCAPIKGHSYVFWYQQVLKNEFKFLISFQNENVFDETGMPKERFSAKCLPNSPCSLEIQATKLEDSAVYFCASSQSQGVNEQFFGPGTRLTVL.

Of note for this clone: The sample holds other DNA sequences that translate to the same CDR3. V gene TRBV28 combines with J gene TRBJ1-2; 7 bases are a match to TRBD1. V was clipped by 3 bases and J by 7 bases; unmatched bases: 2. This CDR3 comprises 12 residues. Per the germline V gene, CDR1 is MDHEN and CDR2 is SYDVKM. Written as DNA, the CDR3 is TGTGCCAGCAGTTTCAAGGGGGCTGGCTACACCTTC. It yields the protein CASSFKGAGYTF.

The chain employs TRBV5-1 and TRBJ2-2; 11 nucleotides match TRBD2. V was clipped by 5 bases and J by 1 base; unmatched bases: 4. The CDR3 spans 16 residues. Germline V gene data show CDR1 as SGHRS and CDR2 as YFSETQ. CDR3 sequence reads: CASRRGTSGNTGELFF. In DNA form, the CDR3 reads TGCGCCAGCAGACGGGGGACTAGCGGGAACACCGGGGAGCTGTTTTTT.

The V and J genes are TRBV12-3 or TRBV12-4 and TRBJ1-1; 8 bases are a match to TRBD1. J gave up 4 bases and V 7 bases, and 5 bases lay outside the gene matches. The CDR3 totals 13 residues. CDR3 sequence reads: CASILTGATEAFF. DNA of the CDR3: TGTGCCAGCATCTTGACAGGGGCCACTGAAGCTTTCTTT.

The V and J genes are TRBV7-3 and TRBJ1-1; 7 bases map to TRBD1. CDR1 SGHTA and CDR2 FQGTGA come from the germline V gene. This CDR3 comprises 13 residues. Trimming at V came to 4 bases and at J to 4 bases, leaving 3 bases not matched to a gene. CDR3 DNA sequence: TGTGCCAGCAGCTACAGGGGAGGCACTGAAGCTTTCTTT. Protein product: CASSYRGGTEAFF. Full variable domain (missing parts from reference TRBV7-3 and TRBJ1-1): GAGVSQTPSNKVTEKGKYVELRCDPISGHTALYWYRQSLGQGPEFLIYFQGTGAADDSGLPNDRFFAVRPEGSVSTLKIQRTERGDSAVYLCASSYRGGTEAFFGQGTRLTVV.

This clone has only one observation. The chain uses TRBV6-5 and TRBJ2-2; D perhaps matches TRBD1 (6 bases). The V end lost 5 bases, the J end lost 5 bases, and 12 bases lay between the germline ends. Germline values: CDR1 MNHEY, CDR2 SVGAGI. The CDR3 is 14 amino acids. As DNA, the CDR3 is TGTGCCAGCAGTCCAGGGGTAGGGACCGGGGAGCTGTTTTTT. As protein: CASSPGVGTGELFF.

This chain uses TRBV3-1 (or the pseudogene TRBV3-2) with TRBJ1-3; no definite D call. The germline V gene has CDR1 LGHDT and CDR2 YNNKEL (reference sequence). V lost 1 base, J lost 4 bases, and 11 bases lay in between. The CDR3 is 15 residues long. The CDR3 is CASSQGGILGNTIYF. CDR3 nucleotide sequence: TGTGCCAGCAGCCAAGGAGGGATTTTGGGAAACACCATATATTTT.

CDR3 loop: CASRMGGGNTDTQYF. As DNA, the CDR3 is TGTGCCAGCAGAATGGGTGGCGGGAACACAGATACGCAGTATTTT. The chain links TRBV7-9 to TRBJ2-3; D is possibly TRBD2 (6 bases). The germline V gene has CDR1 SEHNR and CDR2 FQNEAQ (reference sequence). V lost 6 bases to trimming and J lost 2 bases, with 15 bases between them. The CDR3 length is 15 residues. Filled out from reference TRBV7-9 and TRBJ2-3, the complete variable domain reads DTGVSQNPRHKITKRGQNVTFRCDPISEHNRLYWYRQTLGQGPEFLTYFQNEAQLEKSRLLSDRFSAERPKGSFSTLEIQRTEQGDSAMYLCASRMGGGNTDTQYFGPGTRLTVL.

V and J are TRBV6-4 and TRBJ2-1, with 7 bases that match TRBD2. V lost 4 bases, J lost 1 base, and 16 bases stayed unmatched. The CDR3 loop spans 19 amino acids. Germline CDR1 reads MRHNA; CDR2 reads SNTAGT. The CDR3 region is CASSGRDYLRGASYNEQFF. In DNA form, the CDR3 reads TGTGCCAGCAGTGGCCGGGACTACCTTCGTGGCGCTTCCTACAATGAGCAGTTCTTC.

V gene TRBV9 combines with J gene TRBJ2-2; TRBD2 agrees at 8 bases. With 0 bases clipped from V and 7 bases from J, the junction kept 5 bases outside the gene matches. This CDR3 has 15 residues. Germline-derived CDR1 and CDR2 are SGDLS and YYNGEE. CDR3 in amino acids: CASSVGRREGGELFF. Here the CDR3 DNA reads TGTGCCAGCAGCGTAGGACGCCGGGAGGGCGGGGAGCTGTTTTTT.

V is TRBV29-1 and J is TRBJ2-1; a weak D match, TRBD2 (6 bases). The CDR3 is made up of 18 amino acids. The V and J ends lost 7 bases and 0 bases respectively, with 25 bases between them. Per germline, CDR1 SQVTM and CDR2 ANQGSEA. For the CDR3, the DNA is TGCAGCGCCCGCGCGGAGGGGCCAACCCGGCTCTCCTACAATGAGCAGTTCTTC. Amino acid sequence: CSARAEGPTRLSYNEQFF.

This chain links TRBV28 with TRBJ1-5; the match to TRBD1 covers 12 bases. This CDR3 has 16 residues. Germline CDR1 is MDHEN and CDR2 is SYDVKM. V was pared by 8 bases and J by 3 bases, with 8 bases of the junction left unmatched. DNA for the CDR3: TGTGCCAGCGGACGATCGGGACAGGGGGCCAATCAGCCCCAGCATTTT. Amino acids: CASGRSGQGANQPQHF.

This chain uses TRBV27 with TRBJ2-1; 16 bases are shared with TRBD2. V was clipped by 4 bases and J by 8 bases; unmatched bases: 5. This CDR3 is built from 16 residues. Germline V CDR1 and CDR2: MNHEY, SMNVEV (reference sequence). The CDR3 is CASSSPGTSGRDEQFF. The DNA of the CDR3 is TGTGCCAGCAGTTCCCCCGGGACTAGCGGGAGGGATGAGCAGTTCTTC.

This rearrangement joins TRBV28 to TRBJ1-5; 10 nucleotides line up with TRBD1. Unmatched junction bases numbered 7, after V lost 4 bases and J lost 4 bases. CDR1 and CDR2 (germline): MDHEN, SYDVKM. The CDR3 sequence is 16 residues long. This CDR3 is CASSYPGTGVNQPQHF. CDR3 sequence (DNA): TGTGCCAGCAGTTACCCCGGGACAGGGGTGAATCAGCCCCAGCATTTT.

The V gene is TRBV5-1, the J gene TRBJ2-5; maybe TRBD1 (5 bases). Trimming took off 6 bases at V and 5 bases at J, with 17 bases between the two ends. In germline, CDR1 is SGHRS, CDR2 YFSETQ. CDR3 length: 14 residues. The CDR3 reads CASNQGSGSETQYF. The CDR3 DNA reads TGCGCCAGCAACCAGGGAAGTGGAAGCGAGACCCAGTACTTC. The full variable domain, completed using reference TRBV5-1 and TRBJ2-5, is KAGVTQTPRYLIKTRGQQVTLSCSPISGHRSVSWYQQTPGQGLQFLFEYFSETQRNKGNFPGRFSGRQFSNSRSEMNVSTLELGDSALYLCASNQGSGSETQYFGPGTRLLVL.

V is TRBV10-3 and J is TRBJ2-7; TRBD1 might be the D (6 bases). Germline V CDR1 and CDR2: ENHRY, SYGVKD. Trimming left V 6 bases short and J 6 bases short, with 18 bases between. The CDR3 has 14 amino acids. CDR3 amino acids: CAISPDRPLREQYF. CDR3 nucleotides: TGTGCCATCAGCCCGGACAGACCACTTCGCGAGCAGTACTTC.

This chain links TRBV5-4 with TRBJ1-1; TRBD1 matches 7 bases. Germline CDR1 and CDR2: SGHNT and YYREEE (reference sequence). V lost 2 bases to trimming and J lost 0 bases; unmatched junction nucleotides: 4. This CDR3 has 15 residues. In DNA, the CDR3 is TGTGCCAGCAGCTTACTGGGACAGATGAACACTGAAGCTTTCTTT. Translated, it gives CASSLLGQMNTEAFF.

The rearrangement joins TRBV6-5 to TRBJ1-2, with D unclear. The CDR3 extends over 12 amino acids. Germline lookup yields CDR1 MNHEY and CDR2 SVGAGI. The ends were cut back, 2 bases at V and 8 bases at J, with 9 bases in the middle. CDR3 coding DNA: TGTGCCAGCAGTTACGCGGGGAGGGGCTACACCTTC. Its protein is CASSYAGRGYTF.

The V and J genes are TRBV4-3 and TRBJ2-7, with 7 bases identical to TRBD2. The length of the CDR3 is 13 residues. J lost 3 bases, V lost 1 base, and 0 bases had no gene match. CDR1 and CDR2 from the germline V gene are LGHNA and YSLEER. In DNA form, the CDR3 reads TGCGCCAGCAGCCAAGGCGGGAGCTACGAGCAGTACTTC. It translates to CASSQGGSYEQYF.

This rearrangement joins TRBV29-1 to TRBJ1-1; D uncertain. The CDR3 consists of 11 residues. V lost 6 bases to trimming and J lost 1 base, with 6 bases between them. CDR1 is SQVTM and CDR2 is ANQGSEA in the germline V gene. CDR3 bases: TGCAGCGTCCTCCGGAACACTGAAGCTTTCTTT. Protein: CSVLRNTEAFF.

The chain is built from TRBV5-4 and TRBJ2-7; TRBD1 is a possible D gene (6 bases). CDR3 size: 13 residues. V lost 3 bases and J lost 5, with 12 bases in between. Germline lookup yields CDR1 SGHNT and CDR2 YYREEE (reference sequence). The CDR3 DNA follows: TGTGCCAGCAGCTCTACAGGGTGGGACGAGCAGTACTTC. Translating it yields CASSSTGWDEQYF.

This rearrangement joins TRBV11-2 to TRBJ2-1; 11 nucleotides line up with TRBD1. CDR1 and CDR2 (germline): SGHAT, FQNNGV. The V segment lost 7 bases and the J segment 9 bases; nucleotides outside the gene matches: 11. This CDR3 is built from 15 residues. DNA for the CDR3: TGTGCCAGCAACCCCGTCGGGGGACAGGGGGTTGAGCAGTTCTTC. Translated: CASNPVGGQGVEQFF.

The V and J genes are TRBV27 and TRBJ2-5; 7 nucleotides match TRBD2. Trimming at V came to 5 bases and at J to 4 bases, leaving 7 bases not matched to a gene. The CDR3 spans 14 residues. Germline V gene data show CDR1 as MNHEY and CDR2 as SMNVEV (reference sequence). This CDR3 is CASSTQGGRETQYF. The CDR3 DNA sequence: TGTGCCAGCAGTACGCAGGGAGGGCGAGAGACCCAGTACTTC.

This clone was observed a handful of times. CDR3 protein: CASSVAGVGYEQYF. The CDR3 DNA sequence: TGTGCCAGCAGCGTTGCGGGAGTAGGTTACGAGCAGTACTTC. The J gene is TRBJ2-7, the V gene TRBV9, with 7 bases aligning to TRBD2. The CDR3 has 14 residues. The germline CDR1 and CDR2 sequences are SGDLS and YYNGEE. V lost 2 bases, J lost 4 bases, and 6 bases stayed unmatched. Supplemented by reference TRBV9 and TRBJ2-7, the full variable domain reads DSGVTQTPKHLITATGQRVTLRCSPRSGDLSVYWYQQSLDQGLQFLIQYYNGEERAKGNILERFSAQQFPDLHSELNLSSLELGDSALYFCASSVAGVGYEQYFGPGTRLTVT.

This clone was counted a few times. The chain links TRBV7-2 to TRBJ1-5, with D hard to call. The CDR3 contains 15 residues. V was cut by 1 base and J by 0 bases, with 7 bases left in between. Germline CDR1 is SGHTA and CDR2 is FQGNSA. CDR3 nucleotides: TGTGCCAGCAGCTTAGTCAGTTCTAGCAATCAGCCCCAGCATTTT. The encoded protein is CASSLVSSSNQPQHF.

The V and J genes are TRBV28 and TRBJ2-7; D possibly corresponds to TRBD2 (7 bases). The V end was cut by 5 bases, the J end by 2 bases, with 25 bases between. Germline V gene sequence: CDR1 MDHEN, CDR2 SYDVKM. The CDR3 has 18 amino acids. CDR3 region: CASSPRTGKGGNPYEQYF. Written as DNA, the CDR3 is TGTGCCAGCAGTCCACGGACGGGAAAGGGGGGGAACCCCTACGAGCAGTACTTC.

The chain links TRBV28 to TRBJ1-4; possibly TRBD1 for D (6 bases). Trimming removed 6 bases at V and 1 base at J, with 18 bases between. The CDR3 runs to 17 residues. The germline V gene has CDR1 MDHEN and CDR2 SYDVKM. The CDR3 protein is CASSLLGGGGTNEKLFF. The CDR3 DNA reads as TGTGCCAGCAGCCTGTTAGGGGGGGGAGGAACTAATGAAAAACTGTTTTTT. Full variable domain (rest looked up from reference TRBV28 and TRBJ1-4): DVKVTQSSRYLVKRTGEKVFLECVQDMDHENMFWYRQDPGLGLRLIYFSYDVKMKEKGDIPEGYSVSREKKERFSLILESASTNQTSMYLCASSLLGGGGTNEKLFFGSGTQLSVL.